The 18 T cell receptor beta chains reported below all come from one sample, sequenced in a study of blood T cell repertoires in COVID-19 (dated by TCRdb to the early 2020s). Libraries were built with the immunoSEQ multiplex PCR assay. Drawn from immuneACCESS, this table holds only the in-frame rearrangements with V and J called that TCRdb kept. Clones are partly lost; checked studies trace under half to an unresolved V gene and leave the rest unexplained. The sample contains roughly 130,000 clones, approximately 84% of them found a single time. The top ten hold 3% to 3.5% of the sample. The sequenced sample consisted of PBMCs or T cells enriched from blood (not recorded which). All receptors come from a woman between 45 and 60 years old with acute COVID-19.

This rearrangement joins TRBV15 to TRBJ2-7; perhaps TRBD2 as D (5 bases). The V gene lost 5 bases and the J gene lost 3 bases, with 17 bases spanning the gap. The germline gives CDR1 LNHNV, CDR2 YYDKDF (reference sequence). CDR3 size: 15 residues. CDR3 sequence (DNA): TGTGCCACCAGCGCTACCCTCACCGGGGTCTACGAGCAGTACTTC. This encodes CATSATLTGVYEQYF.

The chain employs TRBV7-6 and TRBJ2-5, with D possibly matching TRBD1 (6 bases). The germline gives CDR1 SGHVS, CDR2 FNYEAQ. Trimming shortened V by 1 base and J by 5 bases, and 8 bases separated the two germline ends. The CDR3 runs to 13 residues. The DNA for the CDR3 is TGTGCCAGCAGCTTAGACAGGGATGAGACCCAGTACTTC. Translated, it gives CASSLDRDETQYF.

The chain joins TRBV5-1 to TRBJ1-1, with D uncertain. V was shortened by 2 bases and J by 10 bases, with 18 bases between the two germline ends. The length of the CDR3 is 14 residues. Germline V gene data show CDR1 as SGHRS and CDR2 as YFSETQ. The CDR3 reads CASSLTENTIRAFF. For the CDR3, the DNA is TGCGCCAGCAGCTTAACAGAAAATACCATTCGAGCTTTCTTT.

This clone was counted a few times. The V and J genes are TRBV11-3 and TRBJ1-4; D uncertain. Trimming removed 5 bases from V and 10 bases from J, with 8 bases in between. Germline loops: CDR1 SGHNT, CDR2 YENEEA. CDR3 size: 11 residues. CDR3 coding DNA: TGTGCCAGCAGCAATACCGGAAAACTGTTTTTT. It yields the protein CASSNTGKLFF. The full variable domain, in which reference TRBV11-3 and TRBJ1-4 provide the parts outside the CDR3, is EAGVVQSPRYKIIEKKQPVAFWCNPISGHNTLYWYLQNLGQGPELLIRYENEEAVDDSQLPKDRFSAERLKGVDSTLKIQPAELGDSAVYLCASSNTGKLFFGSGTQLSVL.

The chain joins TRBV27 to TRBJ1-2; TRBD1 might be the D (6 bases). From germline, CDR1 is MNHEY and CDR2 SMNVEV (reference sequence). This CDR3 spans 13 amino acids. Trimming stripped 6 bases from V and 5 bases from J, with 13 bases between. CDR3 nucleotide sequence: TGTGCCAGCAGCCAGGACAGCACGTATGGCTACACCTTC. This codes for CASSQDSTYGYTF.

The table lists this clone with a few counts. This chain joins TRBV7-3 and TRBJ2-1, with TRBD2 identical over 9 bases. This CDR3 has 15 residues. From germline, CDR1 is SGHTA and CDR2 FQGTGA. After removal of 5 bases from V and 10 bases from J, the junction contained 12 bases not matched to a gene. The CDR3 region has the DNA TGTGCCAGCAGCCGCCGGGAGCGGGAGGCGGAAGAGCAGTTCTTC. The encoded protein is CASSRREREAEEQFF.

The J gene is TRBJ1-4, the V gene TRBV19, with TRBD1 identical over 9 bases. V was clipped by 5 bases and J by 7 bases; unmatched bases: 8. Germline CDR1 and CDR2: LNHDA and SQIVND (reference sequence). This CDR3 is built from 15 residues. The CDR3 is CASSPGTGSGEKLFF. CDR3 coding DNA: TGTGCCAGTAGTCCCGGGACAGGGTCGGGTGAAAAACTGTTTTTT.

This chain connects TRBV4-1 to TRBJ2-1; D is unresolved. V dropped 1 base and J dropped 5 bases, with 9 bases sitting between them. Germline V CDR1 and CDR2: MGHRA, YSYEKL. The CDR3 sequence is 14 residues long. The chain's CDR3 is CASSQGLRNNEQFF. DNA for the CDR3: TGCGCCAGCAGCCAAGGGCTGCGGAACAATGAGCAGTTCTTC.

The table lists this clone with a few counts. The CDR3 DNA is TGTGCCAGCAGCTTCGGACTCGGGGAGCTGTTTTTT. Translated, it gives CASSFGLGELFF. The rearrangement links TRBV7-9 to TRBJ2-2, with D perhaps TRBD2 (5 bases). The germline V and J ends were trimmed by 3 bases and 7 bases, with 6 bases remaining between them. Germline V gives CDR1 SEHNR, CDR2 FQNEAQ (reference sequence). CDR3 length: 12 residues.

V usage is TRBV7-3 and J usage is TRBJ2-7, with a tentative D call TRBD2 (6 bases). This CDR3 comprises 16 residues. Trimming left V 1 base short and J 7 bases short, with 20 bases between. Germline-derived CDR1 and CDR2 are SGHTA and FQGTGA. The CDR3 DNA sequence: TGTGCCAGCAGCTTAATGGGTGCGGGATCAAGGGGAGAGCAGTACTTC. Its protein is CASSLMGAGSRGEQYF.

V and J are TRBV4-2 and TRBJ2-1; 11 bases align to TRBD2. CDR1 is LGHNA and CDR2 is YNFKEQ in the germline V gene. The trim removed 3 bases at V and 8 bases at J, leaving 9 bases unmatched. The length of the CDR3 is 16 residues. The CDR3 nucleotides are TGTGCCAGCAGCCAGCAGACTAGCGGGAATGTCGATGAGCAGTTCTTC. This gives the protein CASSQQTSGNVDEQFF.

The chain employs TRBV5-1 and TRBJ1-6; TRBD1 might be the D (6 bases). The CDR3 runs to 18 residues. Trimming pared 0 bases from V and 7 bases from J, leaving 20 bases between. Germline assignment: CDR1 SGHRS and CDR2 YFSETQ. This CDR3 reads CASSLGTAGDVGNSPLHF. The CDR3 bases are TGCGCCAGCAGCTTGGGGACAGCAGGGGATGTGGGAAATTCACCCCTCCACTTT.

The gene calls are TRBV9 and TRBJ1-1; D is ambiguous. CDR3 length: 16 amino acids. The V gene lost 2 bases and the J gene lost 4 bases, with 18 bases spanning the gap. Germline CDR1 is SGDLS and CDR2 is YYNGEE. CDR3 protein: CASSVGGSAVGTEAFF. CDR3 in DNA: TGTGCCAGCAGCGTTGGAGGTTCAGCAGTAGGCACTGAAGCTTTCTTT.

The chain recombines TRBV7-2 with TRBJ2-5; the match to TRBD2 covers 11 bases. V dropped 1 base and J dropped 1; count of bases not matched to a gene: 2. CDR3 length: 16 residues. The germline gives CDR1 SGHTA, CDR2 FQGNSA. The CDR3 here is CASSLGLAGPQETQYF. CDR3 in DNA: TGTGCCAGCAGCTTAGGACTAGCGGGGCCCCAAGAGACCCAGTACTTC.

In DNA form, the CDR3 reads TGTGCCAGTAGTATAAGTCGAGGACAGCCTAATGAAAAACTGTTTTTT. The encoded protein is CASSISRGQPNEKLFF. This chain joins TRBV19 and TRBJ1-4; D might be TRBD1 (6 bases). CDR1 and CDR2 from the germline V gene are LNHDA and SQIVND (reference sequence). The CDR3 loop spans 16 amino acids. V lost 2 bases and J lost 3, with 13 bases in between.

The chain has TRBV2 and TRBJ1-1; D gene uncertain. Germline V gene data show CDR1 as SNHLY and CDR2 as FYNNEI. The V gene lost 8 bases and the J gene lost 6 bases, with 10 bases spanning the gap. This CDR3 is 11 amino acids long. In DNA form, the CDR3 reads TGTGCCAGCTTGACTCAAGCTGAAGCTTTCTTT. The encoded protein is CASLTQAEAFF.

The rearrangement links TRBV28 to TRBJ1-1; tentatively, D is TRBD1 (5 bases). Germline V gene data show CDR1 as MDHEN and CDR2 as SYDVKM. This CDR3 spans 13 amino acids. Trimming cost V 6 bases and J 2 bases, with 10 bases left between them. CDR3 sequence (DNA): TGTGCCAGCAGGATGACAGTTAACACTGAAGCTTTCTTT. Encoded protein: CASRMTVNTEAFF. The variable domain in full, completed from reference TRBV28 and TRBJ1-1, reads DVKVTQSSRYLVKRTGEKVFLECVQDMDHENMFWYRQDPGLGLRLIYFSYDVKMKEKGDIPEGYSVSREKKERFSLILESASTNQTSMYLCASRMTVNTEAFFGQGTRLTVV.

The chain is built from TRBV9 and TRBJ2-5; D gene unclear. CDR1 and CDR2 (germline): SGDLS, YYNGEE. Trimming took off 0 bases at V and 5 bases at J, with 14 bases between the two ends. This CDR3 comprises 15 residues. The CDR3 DNA follows: TGTGCCAGCAGCGTAGACCCGACGCCCAGGGAGACCCAGTACTTC. The encoded protein is CASSVDPTPRETQYF.